This T cell receptor beta chain was recovered during a study of shared clonotypes between healthy human individuals. Germline values: CDR1 SGHTA, CDR2 FQGNSA. The CDR3 is 17 amino acids. Trimming pared 5 bases from V and 1 base from J, leaving 17 bases between. Once extracted for a subset, genomic DNA was divided evenly among several immunoSEQ plates. The protocol was immunoSEQ multiplex PCR, while the TCRdb copy is restricted to in-frame clones and leaves out a portion. The profile shows 2 million to 3 million clones, 90% to 95% of them singletons. The clonotype was recovered from a man younger than 30 in good health. Some clones in this sample may be carry-over from other donors' samples. The chain has TRBV7-2 and TRBJ2-2; D remains unclear. The material sequenced was naive CD4+ T cells from PBMCs. Subset indicated: CD45RA+ positively selected. Here the CDR3 DNA reads TGTGCCAGCAGCCTAGTGGGCGGTCTTAAGAACACCGGGGAGCTGTTTTTT. Translation gives CASSLVGGLKNTGELFF.